This record concerns one TCR beta chain sequence. The entry originates in a study of cytomegalovirus exposure and HLA in healthy donors. PCR employed 60 Vbeta and 13 Jbeta primers. Repertoires were generated with immunoSEQ multiplex PCR, while TCRdb's copy carries only in-frame clones and drops some. The sample includes roughly 80,000 clones, roughly four fifths of them seen just once. The CDR3 is 13 residues long. Trimming took 5 bases from V and 8 from J, leaving 12 bases between them. Germline CDR1 SGHAT, CDR2 FQDESV (reference sequence). The chain joins TRBV11-1 to TRBJ2-2; possible D gene TRBD1, 5 bases. This sequence originates from a woman aged 25 to 45 in good health and CMV-seronegative. Sequenced material: PBMCs. CDR3 region: CASSHGAKGELFF. The CDR3 bases are TGTGCCAGCAGCCATGGGGCTAAGGGGGAGCTGTTTTTT.